This is a list of T cell receptor beta chains from one sample in a study of CD4 T cells in relation to SARS-CoV-2 and coronaviruses. The method was immunoSEQ multiplex PCR; TCRdb's version includes in-frame clones alone and lacks a portion of them. The data contain about 17,000 clones, 82% of them singletons. These receptors lack a known antigen. Specimen: CD4+ T cells from PBMCs, cultured in vitro. These receptors originate from a human donor in good health. Each CDR3 is given with its conserved first and last residue. Each record gives: clone size, J gene, D gene, V gene, CDR3 DNA, CDR3 protein. The D gene is left open where the match is weak. Not all rows give a size; the values are once, few, many and, for expanded clones, a class.

>-|TRBJ2-1|-|TRBV18
TGTGCCAGCTCAGGCAGGGGGGGATACAATGAGCAGTTCTTC
CASSGRGGYNEQFF
>few|TRBJ2-3|TRBD1|TRBV7-9
TGTGCCAGCAGCCGGGGGACAGGAACCCCTGGTGCAGATACGCAGTATTTT
CASSRGTGTPGADTQYF
>-|TRBJ2-2|-|TRBV7-3
TGTGCCAGCAGCTTAAACACCGGGGAGCTGTTTTTT
CASSLNTGELFF
>-|TRBJ1-6|-|TRBV3-1/TRBV3-2
TGTGCCAGCAGCCTCCCCCGGGGGTCACCCCTCCACTTT
CASSLPRGSPLHF
>-|TRBJ1-1|TRBD1|TRBV18
TGTGCCAGCTCACCGGCACGGACAGGGAAAAGGACTGAAGCTTTCTTT
CASSPARTGKRTEAFF
>-|TRBJ2-5|TRBD2|TRBV6-2/TRBV6-3
TGTGCCAGCAGCTCGGGACTAGCGGGGGAGACCCAGTACTTC
CASSSGLAGETQYF
>-|TRBJ2-7|TRBD2|TRBV6-2/TRBV6-3
TGTGCCAGCAGTTATGGCGGGAGGGCCTACGAGCAGTACTTC
CASSYGGRAYEQYF
>few|TRBJ2-4|TRBD2|TRBV27
TGTGCCAGCAGTTGGGCGGGAGGACTTCGGGGGGCCAAAAACATTCAGTACTTC
CASSWAGGLRGAKNIQYF
>-|TRBJ2-6|-|TRBV18
TGTGCCAGCTCACCACCGCAGGTCTCTGGGGCCAACGTCCTGACTTTC
CASSPPQVSGANVLTF
>few|TRBJ2-7|-|TRBV29-1
TGCAGCGTTGCGGAGACATCCTATAAGGAGCAGTACTTC
CSVAETSYKEQYF
>-|TRBJ2-7|TRBD2|TRBV5-1
TGCGCCAGCAGCTTTGTGGCTAGCGGGGGCTCCTACGAGCAGTACTTC
CASSFVASGGSYEQYF
>once|TRBJ1-4|-|TRBV6-5
TGTGCCAGCAGTTACTCTTTACAGGGTGAGAATGAAAAACTGTTTTTT
CASSYSLQGENEKLFF
>-|TRBJ1-3|TRBD1|TRBV6-5
TGTGCCAGCACACGACAGGGAGGAAACACCATATATTTT
CASTRQGGNTIYF
>-|TRBJ2-5|-|TRBV5-1
TGCGCCAGCAGCTTGCCGGGTGAAGAGACCCAGTACTTC
CASSLPGEETQYF
>-|TRBJ2-2|TRBD2|TRBV2
TGTGCCAGCAGTGACCTGCGGGGGAAGGAGCTGTTTTTT
CASSDLRGKELFF
>-|TRBJ1-1|TRBD1|TRBV6-2/TRBV6-3
TGTGCCAGCAGTTGGGGACAGGGGACTGAAGCTTTCTTT
CASSWGQGTEAFF
>-|TRBJ2-2|TRBD2|TRBV27
TGTGCCAGCAGCCCGGGGCGTGGCGGGGGGAACACCGGGGAGCTGTTTTTT
CASSPGRGGGNTGELFF
>-|TRBJ1-2|-|TRBV21-1
TGTGCCAGCAGCTCTACCATTAGGGGGACAGGGTATGGCTACACCTTC
CASSSTIRGTGYGYTF
>few|TRBJ2-7|-|TRBV6-5
TGTGCCAGCAGTTTACGGGGACTGGGCGAGCAGTACTTC
CASSLRGLGEQYF
>-|TRBJ2-3|TRBD1|TRBV7-9
TGTGCCAGCAGCTTAGCGGGACAGGGGACAGATACGCAGTATTTT
CASSLAGQGTDTQYF
>once|TRBJ2-3|-|TRBV10-3
TGTGCCATCAGTGCCCCCAGGGAGGCAGATACGCAGTATTTT
CAISAPREADTQYF
>-|TRBJ2-7|TRBD1|TRBV10-3
TGTGCCATCGGGGGGACAGGGGGCTCCTACGAGCAGTACTTC
CAIGGTGGSYEQYF
>-|TRBJ1-1|TRBD1|TRBV7-9
TGTGCCAGCAGCATGCGACAGGGGATCACTGAAGCTTTCTTT
CASSMRQGITEAFF
>-|TRBJ1-1|TRBD1|TRBV13
TGTGCCAGCAGCTTCCCGGGACAGGGGGGTCTACAGCACGGAGCTTTCTTT
CASSFPGQGGLQHGAFF
>-|TRBJ1-1|-|TRBV30
TGTGCCTGGATACGGGGCCTTCTTACTGAAGCTTTCTTT
CAWIRGLLTEAFF
>-|TRBJ2-7|-|TRBV3-1/TRBV3-2
TGTGCCAGCGTCAGGGGGGACGAGCAGTACTTC
CASVRGDEQYF
>-|TRBJ2-7|TRBD2|TRBV7-2
TGTGCCAGCAGCTTAAGCGGGGGGGCCTACGAGCAGTACTTC
CASSLSGGAYEQYF
>-|TRBJ2-7|-|TRBV4-3
TGCGCCAGCAGCCAGAGGGGGGGTGGGCAGTCAGCCCCCTACGAGCAGTACTTC
CASSQRGGGQSAPYEQYF
>-|TRBJ1-4|-|TRBV2
TGTGCCACCACCCTGGGGGTAGCTAATGAAAAACTGTTTTTT
CATTLGVANEKLFF
>-|TRBJ2-7|TRBD2|TRBV4-3
TGCGCCAGCAGCCAAGAATCGTTCCTAGCGGGAGGGGCGGGGGAGCAGTACTTC
CASSQESFLAGGAGEQYF
>-|TRBJ1-2|TRBD1|TRBV29-1
TGCAGCGTTCGGGGACAGCCCCAAGTTGGCTACACCTTC
CSVRGQPQVGYTF
>-|TRBJ2-7|TRBD1|TRBV27
TGTGCCAGCAGTCCGACCGGGACAGGGGTCCACGAGCAGTACTTC
CASSPTGTGVHEQYF
>-|TRBJ2-3|-|TRBV2
TGTGCCAGCAGTGAGACACGGGGACTCACAGATACGCAGTATTTT
CASSETRGLTDTQYF
>-|TRBJ2-7|-|TRBV5-1
TGCGCCAGCAGCTTGGCCACAGGGAGGCCCTACGAGCAGTACTTC
CASSLATGRPYEQYF
>-|TRBJ2-2|-|TRBV20-1
TGCAGTGCTAGAGTGGGCGGGGAGCTGTTTTTT
CSARVGGELFF
>-|TRBJ2-1|TRBD2|TRBV7-6
TGTGCCAGCAGCTCAAAAGAGGCGGGAGATGAAATCCTCTATGAGCAGTTCTTC
CASSSKEAGDEILYEQFF
>-|TRBJ1-5|TRBD1|TRBV19
TGTGCCAGTACCCGACAGGGAGGCAATCAGCCCCAGCATTTT
CASTRQGGNQPQHF
>few|TRBJ2-1|TRBD2|TRBV3-1/TRBV3-2
TGTGCCAGCAGCCACGGTAGCGGGAGGTCCTACAATGAGCAGTTCTTC
CASSHGSGRSYNEQFF
>-|TRBJ1-1|TRBD1|TRBV29-1
TGCAGCGTTGGAGCCTCCGGACAGGGCATTGGAGCTTTCTTT
CSVGASGQGIGAFF
>-|TRBJ2-3|TRBD1|TRBV7-7
TGTGCCAGCAGTCAAGGACAGGGTGGAGCAGATACGCAGTATTTT
CASSQGQGGADTQYF
>medium-sized|TRBJ2-7|-|TRBV6-5
TGTGCCAGCGCCAGGGAGCGGGCCTACGAGCAGTACTTC
CASARERAYEQYF